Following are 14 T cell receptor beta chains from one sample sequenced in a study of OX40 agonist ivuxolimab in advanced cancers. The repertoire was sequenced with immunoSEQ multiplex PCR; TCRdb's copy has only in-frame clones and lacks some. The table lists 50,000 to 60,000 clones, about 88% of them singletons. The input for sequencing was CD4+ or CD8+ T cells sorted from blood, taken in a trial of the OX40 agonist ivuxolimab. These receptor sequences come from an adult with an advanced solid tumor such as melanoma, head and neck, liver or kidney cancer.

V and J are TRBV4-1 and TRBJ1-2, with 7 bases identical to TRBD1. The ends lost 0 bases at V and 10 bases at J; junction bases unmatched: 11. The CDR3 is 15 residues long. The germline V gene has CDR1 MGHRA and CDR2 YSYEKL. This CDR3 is CASSQEGSRGADYTF. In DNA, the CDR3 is TGCGCCAGCAGCCAAGAAGGTAGCAGGGGGGCGGACTACACCTTC.

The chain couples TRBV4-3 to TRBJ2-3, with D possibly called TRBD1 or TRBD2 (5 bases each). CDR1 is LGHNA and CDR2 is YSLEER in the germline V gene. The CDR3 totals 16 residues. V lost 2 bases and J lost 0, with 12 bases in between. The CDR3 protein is CASSQRGVTSTDTQYF. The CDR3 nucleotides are TGCGCCAGCAGCCAAAGGGGAGTTACTAGCACAGATACGCAGTATTTT.

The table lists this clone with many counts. The CDR3 region has the DNA TGTGCCAGCAGCTTAATCCAACGGGCCGCCTATGGCTACACCTTC. Translating it yields CASSLIQRAAYGYTF. V gene TRBV11-2 combines with J gene TRBJ1-2; D is unresolved. The CDR3 is 15 amino acids. The germline gives CDR1 SGHAT, CDR2 FQNNGV. V lost 2 bases and J lost 4, with 14 bases in between.

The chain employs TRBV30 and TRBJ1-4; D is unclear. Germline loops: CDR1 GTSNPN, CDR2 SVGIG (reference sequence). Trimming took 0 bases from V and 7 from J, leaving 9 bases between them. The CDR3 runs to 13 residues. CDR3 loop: CAWSVNNGEKLFF. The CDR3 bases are TGTGCCTGGAGTGTAAATAACGGTGAAAAACTGTTTTTT.

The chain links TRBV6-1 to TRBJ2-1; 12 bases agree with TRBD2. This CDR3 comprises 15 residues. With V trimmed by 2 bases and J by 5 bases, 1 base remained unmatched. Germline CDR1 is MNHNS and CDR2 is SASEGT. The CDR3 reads CASSETSGGNNEQFF. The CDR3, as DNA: TGTGCCAGCAGTGAAACTAGCGGGGGGAACAATGAGCAGTTCTTC.

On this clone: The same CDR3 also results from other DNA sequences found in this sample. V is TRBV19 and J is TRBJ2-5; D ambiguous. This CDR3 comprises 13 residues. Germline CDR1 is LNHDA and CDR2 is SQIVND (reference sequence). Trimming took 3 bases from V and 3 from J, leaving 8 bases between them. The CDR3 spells CASSIDGEETQYF. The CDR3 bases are TGTGCCAGTAGTATCGACGGAGAAGAGACCCAGTACTTC. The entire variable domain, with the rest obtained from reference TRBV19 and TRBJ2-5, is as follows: DGGITQSPKYLFRKEGQNVTLSCEQNLNHDAMYWYRQDPGQGLRLIYYSQIVNDFQKGDIAEGYSVSREKKESFPLTVTSAQKNPTAFYLCASSIDGEETQYFGPGTRLLVL.

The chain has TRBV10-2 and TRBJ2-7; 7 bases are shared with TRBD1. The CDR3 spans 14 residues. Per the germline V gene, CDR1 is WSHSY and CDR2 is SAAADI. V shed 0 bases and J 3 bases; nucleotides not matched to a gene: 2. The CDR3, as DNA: TGCGCCAGCAGTGAGTCGAACAGGGGCTACGAGCAGTACTTC. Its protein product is CASSESNRGYEQYF.

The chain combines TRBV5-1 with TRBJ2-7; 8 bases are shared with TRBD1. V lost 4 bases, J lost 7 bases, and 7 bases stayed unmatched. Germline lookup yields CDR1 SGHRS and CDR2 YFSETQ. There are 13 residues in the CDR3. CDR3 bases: TGCGCCAGCAGCAGCGGACAGGGAAGGGAGCAGTACTTC. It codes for CASSSGQGREQYF.

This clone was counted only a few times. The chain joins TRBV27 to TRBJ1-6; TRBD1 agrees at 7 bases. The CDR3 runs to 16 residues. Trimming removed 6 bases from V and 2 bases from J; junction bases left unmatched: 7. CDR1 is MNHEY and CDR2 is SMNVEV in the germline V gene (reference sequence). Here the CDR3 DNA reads TGTGCCAGCAGCGACACAGGGGACACCTATAATTCACCCCTCCACTTT. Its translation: CASSDTGDTYNSPLHF.

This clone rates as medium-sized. The CDR3 region is CASSPTGTGSEQYF. The CDR3, as DNA: TGCGCCAGCAGCCCCACCGGGACAGGGAGCGAGCAGTACTTC. The rearrangement links TRBV5-1 to TRBJ2-7; TRBD1 matches at 9 bases. This CDR3 has 14 residues. CDR1 is SGHRS and CDR2 is YFSETQ in the germline V gene. The J segment lost 6 bases and the V segment lost 4 bases, leaving 8 bases of the junction unmatched.

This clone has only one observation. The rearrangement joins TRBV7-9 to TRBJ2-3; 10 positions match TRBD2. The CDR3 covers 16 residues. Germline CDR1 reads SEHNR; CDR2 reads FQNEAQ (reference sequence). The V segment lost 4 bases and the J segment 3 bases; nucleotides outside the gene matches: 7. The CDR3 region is CASSSFLAGGTDTQYF. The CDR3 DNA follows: TGTGCCAGCAGCTCCTTCTTAGCGGGGGGTACAGATACGCAGTATTTT. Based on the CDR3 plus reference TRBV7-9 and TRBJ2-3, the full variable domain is DTGVSQNPRHKITKRGQNVTFRCDPISEHNRLYWYRQTLGQGPEFLTYFQNEAQLEKSRLLSDRFSAERPKGSFSTLEIQRTEQGDSAMYLCASSSFLAGGTDTQYFGPGTRLTVL.

The CDR3: CASSQGFGSSYEQYF. CDR3 nucleotides: TGCGCCAGCAGCCAAGGATTCGGCAGCTCCTACGAGCAGTACTTC. This sequence joins TRBV4-1 and TRBJ2-7; no definite D call. Trimming removed 1 base from V and 0 bases from J, with 10 bases in between. Germline CDR1 reads MGHRA; CDR2 reads YSYEKL. The CDR3 is 15 residues long.

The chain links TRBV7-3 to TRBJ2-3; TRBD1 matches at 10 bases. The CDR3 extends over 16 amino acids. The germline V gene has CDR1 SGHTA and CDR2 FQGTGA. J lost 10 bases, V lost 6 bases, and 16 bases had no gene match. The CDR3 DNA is TGTGCCAGCAGTTTACCCGGGGGACAGGGGTCGCTAGCGCAGTATTTT. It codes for CASSLPGGQGSLAQYF.

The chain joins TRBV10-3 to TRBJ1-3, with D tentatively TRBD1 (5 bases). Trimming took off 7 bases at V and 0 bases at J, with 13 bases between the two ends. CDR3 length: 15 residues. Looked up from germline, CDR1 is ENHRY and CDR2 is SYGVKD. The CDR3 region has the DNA TGTGCCATCAAGGTCGACAGTACCTCTGGAAACACCATATATTTT. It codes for CAIKVDSTSGNTIYF.